The clone carrying this TCR beta chain was recorded many times. Its antigen is still unknown. Trimming took off 2 bases at V and 14 bases at J, with 18 bases between the two ends. The CDR3 totals 14 residues. Germline lookup yields CDR1 KGHDR and CDR2 SFDVKD. The sample comes from a study of CD8 T cells in ankylosing spondylitis. Findings and caveats of the study: Clones tied to disease were said to be significantly enriched in matched ankylosing spondylitis synovial fluid. Relatively rare in peripheral blood, disease-linked clones were also CD8+. Seemingly characteristic of ankylosing spondylitis blood was a TCR beta motif consisting of about 8 highly homologous variants.

Generation of TCR beta libraries employed quantitative 5'-RACE incorporating molecular barcodes. TCRdb called the 5' RACE reads again in MiXCR, with one record for every CDR3 protein. The sample contains roughly 180,000 distinct CDR3 sequences, 10% to 15% of which appear only once. Source material: blood, either unsorted or a sorted T cell fraction (not recorded which). The chain recombines TRBV24-1 with TRBJ2-1, with D tentatively TRBD2 (6 bases). The sequence came from a female donor with ankylosing spondylitis or in good health (not recorded which). The CDR3 DNA sequence: TGTGCCACCAGTGATTCCCAGGGACTCCAAAAAAAGTTCTTC. Translation: CATSDSQGLQKKFF.